This TCR beta chain derives from a study of tumor-infiltrating lymphocytes in primary liver carcinoma. Whole-study context: Participating patients were men and women between 30 and 69 years old. Stage T1-T3 N0M0 and a size of 4.2 to 10 cm characterized the tumors. Notes on the study in general: Researchers found tumor-adjacent and tumor-blood pairs overlapped less than tumor region pairs. Each sample was bulk and unsorted; consequently, CD4+ and CD8+ repertoires were not compared.

Unsorted whole blood supplied the blood RNA, and germline DNA was isolated too. Concerning this clonotype: Its matching antigen is unknown.

cDNA specific to TCR beta was made from 450 to 650 ng of total RNA, with a constant-region primer employed for priming. Library construction for TCR beta comprised three nested multiplex PCR rounds performed with slightly modified ARM-PCR. TCRdb independently ran MiXCR on the multiplex PCR reads; one entry per CDR3 protein. The sample holds about 200,000 distinct CDR3 sequences, less than 65% seen once. Sequences were obtained from peripheral blood. The sequence came from a woman aged 55-69 years with primary liver carcinoma and hepatitis B virus infection.

CDR3 region: CASSQESASSYEQYF. CDR3 coding DNA: TGCGCCAGCAGCCAAGAATCGGCTAGCTCCTACGAGCAGTACTTC. The chain uses TRBV4-1 and TRBJ2-7, with D hard to call. Germline CDR1 is MGHRA and CDR2 is YSYEKL. V lost 0 bases and J 0 bases, leaving 9 bases between the germline ends. The CDR3 sequence is 15 residues long.